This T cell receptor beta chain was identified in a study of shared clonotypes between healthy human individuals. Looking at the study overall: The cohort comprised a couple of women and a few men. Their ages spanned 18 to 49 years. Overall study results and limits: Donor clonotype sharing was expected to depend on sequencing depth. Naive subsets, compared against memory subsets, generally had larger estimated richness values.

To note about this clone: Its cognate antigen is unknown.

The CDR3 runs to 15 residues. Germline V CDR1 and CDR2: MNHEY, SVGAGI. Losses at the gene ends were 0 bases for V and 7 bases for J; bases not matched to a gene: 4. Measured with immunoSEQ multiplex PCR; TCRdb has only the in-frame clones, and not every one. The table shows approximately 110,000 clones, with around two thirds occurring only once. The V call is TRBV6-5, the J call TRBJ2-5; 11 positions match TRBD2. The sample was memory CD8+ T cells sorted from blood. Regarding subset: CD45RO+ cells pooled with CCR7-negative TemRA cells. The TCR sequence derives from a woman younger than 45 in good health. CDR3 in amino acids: CASSYSSGRAGTQYF. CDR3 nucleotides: TGTGCCAGCAGTTACTCTAGCGGGAGGGCCGGGACCCAGTACTTC.